This T cell receptor beta chain was identified during a study of graft-versus-host responses after intestinal transplantation. Across the study: For around three years after anti-thymocyte globulin induction, all recipients took tacrolimus and steroids.

On this clone: Its matching antigen is unknown.

Graft tissue processing released intraepithelial and lamina propria lymphocytes. General study points: GvH clones appeared in recipient marrow, some first in ileum or blood.

Produced via immunoSEQ multiplex PCR; TCRdb's table is partial and in-frame only. This table has approximately 3,100 clones, approximately 81% appearing once. The source is a human patient who received an intestinal transplant, so some T cells may come from the graft donor. The starting material was ileum tissue, obtained about 5 and 7 days after intestinal transplantation.

The DNA for the CDR3 is TGTGCCAGCTCGGGGACAGGGGAATTTGGGAACACTGAAGCTTTCTTT. Amino acids: CASSGTGEFGNTEAFF. The chain employs TRBV18 and TRBJ1-1; 10 bases match TRBD1. V was pared by 6 bases and J by 1 base, with 8 bases of the junction left unmatched. Germline V gene data show CDR1 as KGHSH and CDR2 as LQKENI. The CDR3 extends over 16 amino acids.